This T cell receptor (beta chain) emerged from a study of cytotoxic CD8 clonotypes in ibrutinib-treated CLL. Germline CDR1 SGHTA, CDR2 FQGTGA. CDR3 length: 15 amino acids. Trimming cost V 5 bases and J 4 bases; bases outside gene matches: 7. In the case of this clone: Its target is not known.

Sequencing was performed with immunoSEQ multiplex PCR; in TCRdb, only in-frame clones are kept and a portion is missing. This table holds roughly 330,000 clones, 67% found once. Study results and caveats: Clonality increased with ibrutinib response but returned toward baseline at progression.

This specimen was PBMCs, taken after 36 months of ibrutinib treatment. This clonotype was obtained from a human donor with chronic lymphocytic leukemia. The chain couples TRBV7-3 to TRBJ2-1; TRBD2 agrees at 8 bases. CDR3 sequence reads: CASSAGLAGYNEQFF. CDR3 nucleotides: TGTGCCAGCAGCGCCGGATTAGCGGGATACAATGAGCAGTTCTTC. Together with reference TRBV7-3 and TRBJ2-1, the CDR3 gives the full variable domain: GAGVSQTPSNKVTEKGKYVELRCDPISGHTALYWYRQSLGQGPEFLIYFQGTGAADDSGLPNDRFFAVRPEGSVSTLKIQRTERGDSAVYLCASSAGLAGYNEQFFGPGTRLTVL.